A single sample gave rise to the 18 T cell receptor beta chains below, sequenced in a study of blood T cell dynamics during melanoma immunotherapy. Using immunoSEQ multiplex PCR, the repertoire was profiled, and TCRdb retains in-frame clones only, with some absent. The repertoire includes some 15,000 clones, about 93% of them detected once, and about 0.9% sits in the top ten. Time point described: week 3, after first cycle of checkpoint inhibitor. Material: blood, obtained from a patient treated with checkpoint blockade. These receptors all stem from a human donor with melanoma.

The V call is TRBV6-1, the J call TRBJ2-7; D is unclear. The CDR3 consists of 13 residues. Germline CDR1 reads MNHNS; CDR2 reads SASEGT. Trimming shortened V by 4 bases and J by 3 bases, and 10 bases separated the two germline ends. In nucleotides, the CDR3 is TGTGCCAGCAGTGTTGGAGTTTACTACGAGCAGTACTTC. Protein sequence: CASSVGVYYEQYF.

This sequence joins TRBV9 and TRBJ2-3; TRBD2 matches 8 bases. V lost 3 bases to trimming and J lost 6 bases; unmatched junction nucleotides: 15. The CDR3 consists of 17 residues. Germline assignment: CDR1 SGDLS and CDR2 YYNGEE. The CDR3 is CASSAGAGAALTDTQYF. In nucleotides, the CDR3 is TGTGCCAGCAGCGCGGGAGCGGGGGCGGCCTTAACGGATACGCAGTATTTT.

This clone was picked up one time. The chain uses TRBV15 and TRBJ2-7, with D maybe TRBD2 (6 bases). Trimming pared 0 bases from V and 4 bases from J, leaving 13 bases between. Germline loops: CDR1 LNHNV, CDR2 YYDKDF (reference sequence). The CDR3 contains 15 residues. This CDR3 is CATSRDLGLPYEQYF. The CDR3, as DNA: TGTGCCACCAGCAGAGATTTGGGACTCCCTTACGAGCAGTACTTC.

The chain combines TRBV7-8 with TRBJ2-5; 8 bases map to TRBD1. Germline loops: CDR1 SGHVS, CDR2 FQNEAQ. The CDR3 totals 16 residues. V lost 4 bases to trimming and J lost 2 bases; unmatched junction nucleotides: 9. CDR3 amino acids: CASSYGTGLEQETQYF. The CDR3 coding sequence is TGTGCCAGCAGCTACGGGACAGGACTTGAGCAAGAGACCCAGTACTTC.

V is TRBV21-1 and J is TRBJ1-2; the listed D gene, TRBD1, was not tested against the DNA. TRBV21-1 counts as a pseudogene. The CDR3 totals 15 residues. CDR3 sequence (DNA): TGTGCCAGGATAGTTGTGCCTGACAGGGCCTATGGCTACACCTTC. It specifies CARIVVPDRAYGYTF.

This rearrangement joins TRBV10-2 to TRBJ2-7; no reliable D call. Looked up from germline, CDR1 is WSHSY and CDR2 is SAAADI. CDR3 length: 13 residues. The V end lost 6 bases, the J end lost 3 bases, and 12 bases lay between the germline ends. CDR3 sequence: CASRQNDGYEQYF. In DNA, the CDR3 is TGCGCCAGCAGACAGAATGACGGCTACGAGCAGTACTTC.

As for this clone: Other nucleotide sequences from this sample produce the same CDR3. The V call is TRBV4-2, the J call TRBJ1-6; D remains ambiguous. The V and J ends lost 4 bases and 7 bases respectively, with 17 bases between them. The CDR3 runs 16 residues. Germline V gene data show CDR1 as LGHNA and CDR2 as YNFKEQ. CDR3 sequence reads: CASSPAFGQENSPLHF. Here the CDR3 DNA reads TGTGCCAGCAGCCCAGCATTTGGGCAGGAGAATTCACCCCTCCACTTT.

The gene calls are TRBV6-6 and TRBJ1-3; D is possibly TRBD1 (6 bases). The length of the CDR3 is 16 residues. Looked up from germline, CDR1 is MNHNY and CDR2 is SVGAGI (reference sequence). The ends were cut back, 7 bases at V and 1 base at J, with 17 bases in the middle. The CDR3 is CASKPGGGISGNTIYF. The CDR3 nucleotides are TGTGCCAGCAAACCAGGAGGGGGTATTTCTGGAAACACCATATATTTT.

This clone appeared a few times. The chain couples TRBV9 to TRBJ1-2, with D perhaps TRBD1 (5 bases). Per germline, CDR1 SGDLS and CDR2 YYNGEE. Trimming cost V 4 bases and J 8 bases, with 9 bases left between them. The CDR3 length is 11 residues. The CDR3 bases are TGTGCCAGCAGCCTCCGGGGGGGCTACACCTTC. Its protein is CASSLRGGYTF.

The gene calls are TRBV19 and TRBJ2-5, with 11 bases fitting TRBD1. The CDR3 length is 15 residues. Germline V gives CDR1 LNHDA, CDR2 SQIVND (reference sequence). Trimming at V came to 8 bases and at J to 1 base, leaving 6 bases not matched to a gene. CDR3 coding DNA: TGTGCCAGTTCCGGGACAGGGGGTTTCCAAGAGACCCAGTACTTC. It encodes CASSGTGGFQETQYF.

This clone is a singleton in its sample. This sequence joins TRBV10-3 and TRBJ2-5, with 7 bases fitting TRBD2. The CDR3 loop spans 11 amino acids. From germline, CDR1 is ENHRY and CDR2 SYGVKD. V was clipped by 10 bases and J by 11 bases; unmatched bases: 10. CDR3 in DNA: TGTGCCACTCGCCGGGCGGGGGAGCAGTACTTC. Amino acids: CATRRAGEQYF.

The V and J genes are TRBV5-6 and TRBJ2-7; the D gene is possibly TRBD2 (6 bases). The CDR3 is 12 amino acids. Germline assignment: CDR1 SGHDT and CDR2 YYEEEE. Trimming left V 7 bases short and J 2 bases short, with 10 bases between. In DNA form, the CDR3 reads TGTGCCAGCGCGGGGCTAACCTACGAGCAGTACTTC. Amino acid sequence: CASAGLTYEQYF.

The rearrangement joins TRBV6-5 to TRBJ1-2, with D maybe TRBD1 (6 bases). The CDR3 runs to 15 residues. V was pared by 7 bases and J by 0 bases, with 15 bases between. Germline values: CDR1 MNHEY, CDR2 SVGAGI. This CDR3 reads CASKFRGNANYGYTF. The CDR3 DNA sequence: TGTGCCAGCAAATTTAGGGGGAACGCTAACTATGGCTACACCTTC.

The chain employs TRBV19 and TRBJ1-1; unclear D gene. The CDR3 is 14 residues long. V dropped 3 bases and J dropped 0 bases, with 8 bases sitting between them. Germline V gene lookup returns CDR1 LNHDA and CDR2 SQIVND (reference sequence). CDR3 in DNA: TGTGCCAGTAGTATTGTAGGAATGAACACTGAAGCTTTCTTT. It translates to CASSIVGMNTEAFF.

The V and J genes are TRBV11-1 and TRBJ2-4; D is uncertain. Germline V CDR1 and CDR2: SGHAT, FQDESV (reference sequence). V dropped 1 base and J dropped 7 bases, with 5 bases sitting between them. The CDR3 has 12 residues. The CDR3 sequence is CASSLVRNIQYF. The CDR3 coding sequence is TGTGCCAGCAGCTTAGTTAGGAACATTCAGTACTTC.

The gene calls are TRBV29-1 and TRBJ2-1; no clear D. In germline, CDR1 is SQVTM, CDR2 ANQGSEA. V was cut by 5 bases and J by 0 bases, with 8 bases left in between. This CDR3 comprises 13 residues. The DNA for the CDR3 is TGCAGCGTTTCTGGCGGCTCCTACAATGAGCAGTTCTTC. Protein sequence: CSVSGGSYNEQFF.

J is TRBJ2-5 and V is TRBV9; maybe TRBD1 (5 bases). CDR1 is SGDLS, CDR2 YYNGEE, per germline. V was trimmed by 7 bases and J by 5 bases, leaving 9 bases between them. This CDR3 has 11 amino acids. This CDR3 is CASGARETQYF. Written as DNA, the CDR3 is TGTGCCAGCGGGGCCAGGGAGACCCAGTACTTC.

The chain has TRBV7-8 and TRBJ2-7; D not certain. The germline V and J ends were trimmed by 3 bases and 3 bases, with 15 bases remaining between them. CDR1 is SGHVS and CDR2 is FQNEAQ in the germline V gene. The CDR3 runs to 15 residues. The CDR3 DNA follows: TGTGCCAGCAGCTTTGGCACGGTCACGCACTACGAGCAGTACTTC. As protein: CASSFGTVTHYEQYF. The full variable domain, completed using reference TRBV7-8 and TRBJ2-7, is GAGVSQSPRYKVAKRGQDVALRCDPISGHVSLFWYQQALGQGPEFLTYFQNEAQLDKSGLPSDRFFAERPEGSVSTLKIQRTQQEDSAVYLCASSFGTVTHYEQYFGPGTRLTVT.